A single sample gave rise to the 16 T cell receptor beta chains below, sequenced in a study of blood T cell repertoires in COVID-19. Assay used: immunoSEQ multiplex PCR; TCRdb lists only in-frame clones, some missing. The sample holds about 480,000 clones, nearly 90% seen once. The sample taken for sequencing was PBMCs or T cells enriched from blood (not recorded which). Receptor source: a woman between 18 and 29 years old with acute COVID-19.

This chain uses TRBV2 with TRBJ1-5; D may be TRBD1 (5 bases). CDR1 is SNHLY, CDR2 FYNNEI, per germline. This CDR3 spans 13 amino acids. V was shortened by 7 bases and J by 1 base, with 8 bases between the two germline ends. CDR3 residues: CASNGGSNQPQHF. DNA of the CDR3: TGTGCCAGCAACGGGGGGAGCAATCAGCCCCAGCATTTT.

J is TRBJ1-1 and V is TRBV4-2, with D possibly being TRBD1 (5 bases). CDR1 and CDR2 (germline): LGHNA, YNFKEQ. V was shortened by 8 bases and J by 4 bases, with 14 bases between the two germline ends. CDR3 length: 13 residues. CDR3 sequence reads: CASQGDRITEAFF. The DNA of the CDR3 is TGTGCCAGCCAAGGGGATAGAATCACTGAAGCTTTCTTT.

This clone was picked up a small number of times. The chain's CDR3 is CASSQEQGGVVLTYEQYF. The DNA for the CDR3 is TGTGCCAGCAGCCAAGAACAGGGAGGGGTAGTACTAACCTACGAGCAGTACTTC. The chain recombines TRBV4-2 with TRBJ2-7; D may be TRBD2 (7 bases). Germline assignment: CDR1 LGHNA and CDR2 YNFKEQ. The CDR3 runs to 18 residues. The V end lost 0 bases, the J end lost 2 bases, and 20 bases lay between the germline ends.

This chain uses TRBV7-9 with TRBJ2-7; 10 nucleotides line up with TRBD2. This CDR3 comprises 15 residues. The germline gives CDR1 SEHNR, CDR2 FQNEAQ (reference sequence). Germline trimming cut 3 bases from V and 3 bases from J; bases unmatched to any gene: 5. The CDR3 sequence: CASSLSLAGVYEQYF. DNA of the CDR3: TGTGCCAGCAGCTTGAGTCTAGCGGGGGTCTACGAGCAGTACTTC.

This chain links TRBV18 with TRBJ2-1; 9 bases agree with TRBD1. CDR1 KGHSH and CDR2 LQKENI come from the germline V gene. The J segment lost 7 bases and the V segment lost 2 bases, leaving 9 bases of the junction unmatched. The CDR3 is 16 amino acids. Written as DNA, the CDR3 is TGTGCCAGCTCACCATTTTTGACAGGGGGTAATAATGAGCAGTTCTTC. It is translated as CASSPFLTGGNNEQFF.

This clone was detected once. CDR3 sequence: CASRTRGAGNEQFF. The CDR3, as DNA: TGTGCCAGCAGGACCAGGGGGGCGGGCAATGAGCAGTTCTTC. The chain combines TRBV2 with TRBJ2-1, with D perhaps matching TRBD1 (7 bases). This CDR3 is built from 14 residues. Per the germline V gene, CDR1 is SNHLY and CDR2 is FYNNEI. Trimming took 6 bases from V and 6 from J, leaving 15 bases between them.

The rearrangement uses TRBV7-2 and TRBJ2-5, with D perhaps matching TRBD2 (6 bases). Trimming removed 2 bases at V and 0 bases at J, with 10 bases between. Germline lookup yields CDR1 SGHTA and CDR2 FQGNSA. This CDR3 spans 15 amino acids. The CDR3: CASSLRAGNQETQYF. The CDR3, as DNA: TGTGCCAGCAGCTTAAGGGCGGGGAACCAAGAGACCCAGTACTTC.

The V gene is TRBV25-1, the J gene TRBJ1-4, with D possibly matching TRBD1 (5 bases). V was cut by 1 base and J by 2 bases, with 14 bases left in between. Germline V lookup: CDR1 MGHDK, CDR2 SYGVNS. CDR3 length: 17 amino acids. The CDR3 coding sequence is TGTGCCAGCAGTGAATTTGGGTCAGGGCCCACTAATGAAAAACTGTTTTTT. Translated: CASSEFGSGPTNEKLFF.

This chain joins TRBV28 and TRBJ2-1; 9 nucleotides match TRBD2. The CDR3 is 17 residues long. Germline V gene data show CDR1 as MDHEN and CDR2 as SYDVKM. Losses at the gene ends were 6 bases for V and 3 bases for J; bases not matched to a gene: 12. CDR3 DNA: TGTGCCAGCAGAACTTCTCGACTAGCGGCTAACTACAATGAGCAGTTCTTC. Translation: CASRTSRLAANYNEQFF.

Regarding this clone: A far larger clone differs by one base, so this is likely a read error. The chain joins TRBV5-4 to TRBJ2-7, with D possibly being TRBD1 (6 bases). V dropped 0 bases and J dropped 5 bases, with 6 bases sitting between them. The CDR3 length is 12 residues. Germline assignment: CDR1 SGHNT and CDR2 YYREEE (reference sequence). The CDR3 coding sequence is TGTGCCAGCAGCTTGGCAGGGGACGAGCAGTACTTC. This translates into CASSLAGDEQYF.

The genes are TRBV29-1 and TRBJ2-3; TRBD1 might be the D (5 bases). Trimming stripped 3 bases from V and 13 bases from J, with 11 bases between. Germline V gives CDR1 SQVTM, CDR2 ANQGSEA. The CDR3 length is 10 residues. The CDR3 DNA follows: TGCAGCGTTGAGGAAGGGGTGGAGTATTTT. It encodes CSVEEGVEYF.

The genes are TRBV5-1 and TRBJ1-1, with a tentative D call TRBD1 (6 bases). V was pared by 4 bases and J by 2 bases, with 12 bases between. This CDR3 region has 14 residues. Germline V gene sequence: CDR1 SGHRS, CDR2 YFSETQ. The CDR3 loop reads CASSLRGFNTEAFF. The CDR3 DNA reads TGCGCCAGCAGCCTCAGGGGTTTTAACACTGAAGCTTTCTTT.

This clone was recorded once. This chain connects TRBV7-2 to TRBJ2-1, with 7 bases aligning to TRBD2. Trimming cost V 2 bases and J 6 bases; bases outside gene matches: 4. In germline, CDR1 is SGHTA, CDR2 FQGNSA. The CDR3 has 14 amino acids. CDR3: CASSLKRGLNEQFF. The CDR3 DNA is TGTGCCAGCAGCTTAAAGCGGGGCCTCAATGAGCAGTTCTTC.

V is TRBV29-1 and J is TRBJ2-7; D is perhaps TRBD2 (7 bases). Germline values: CDR1 SQVTM, CDR2 ANQGSEA. The germline V and J ends were trimmed by 5 bases and 3 bases, with 11 bases remaining between them. This CDR3 is 12 amino acids long. The CDR3 loop is CSVKGGGYEQYF. The CDR3 region has the DNA TGCAGCGTTAAAGGGGGGGGCTACGAGCAGTACTTC.

The chain combines TRBV3-1 (or the pseudogene TRBV3-2) with TRBJ2-1; unclear D gene. Germline V gene sequence: CDR1 LGHDT, CDR2 YNNKEL (reference sequence). Trimming shortened V by 1 base and J by 3 bases, and 7 bases separated the two germline ends. The CDR3 extends over 14 amino acids. The CDR3 spells CASSQGDSYNEQFF. Written as DNA, the CDR3 is TGTGCCAGCAGCCAAGGTGATAGCTACAATGAGCAGTTCTTC.

The chain is built from TRBV15 and TRBJ1-1; no definite D call. V was pared by 1 base and J by 1 base, with 4 bases between. Germline loops: CDR1 LNHNV, CDR2 YYDKDF (reference sequence). The CDR3 extends over 13 amino acids. The CDR3 spells CATSRVQNTEAFF. In DNA form, the CDR3 reads TGTGCCACCAGCAGAGTACAGAACACTGAAGCTTTCTTT.